This TCR beta chain was sequenced during a study of shared clonotypes between healthy human individuals. Findings of the study overall: The diversity represented, both genetic and in exposure history, was limited by few donors.

TCRdb keeps only in-frame clones here, not all; method: immunoSEQ multiplex PCR. In the table there are over 850,000 clones, approximately 78% of which are singletons. To note about this clone: Antigen: not known.

There were only Caucasian adults among the donors, and all lived in Nashville, Tennessee. Germline V lookup: CDR1 SGHTA, CDR2 FQGNSA. CDR3 length equals 14 residues. V lost 5 bases and J 0 bases, leaving 11 bases between the germline ends. The chain carries TRBV7-2 and TRBJ2-7, with D perhaps given as TRBD1 or TRBD2 (5 bases each). Sequencing was done on a sample of memory CD4+ T cells from PBMCs. Specified subset: CD45RA-negative fraction. This TCR derives from a man younger than 35 in good health. Some clones in this sample may be carry-over from other donors' samples. CDR3: CASSRGTYSYEQYF. The CDR3 bases are TGTGCCAGCAGCCGGGGCACTTACTCCTACGAGCAGTACTTC.